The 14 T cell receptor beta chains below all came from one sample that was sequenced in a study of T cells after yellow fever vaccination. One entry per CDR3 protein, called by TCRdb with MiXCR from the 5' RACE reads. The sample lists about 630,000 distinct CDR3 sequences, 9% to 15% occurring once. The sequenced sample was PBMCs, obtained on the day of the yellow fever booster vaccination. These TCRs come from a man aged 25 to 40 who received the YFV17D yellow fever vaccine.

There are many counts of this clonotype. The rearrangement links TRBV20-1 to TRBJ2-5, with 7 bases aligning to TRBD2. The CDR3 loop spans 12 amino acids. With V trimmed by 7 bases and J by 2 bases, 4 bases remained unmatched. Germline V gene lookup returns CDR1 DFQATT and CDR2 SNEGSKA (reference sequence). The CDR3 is CSGEGGQETQYF. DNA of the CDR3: TGCAGTGGGGAGGGAGGGCAAGAGACCCAGTACTTC.

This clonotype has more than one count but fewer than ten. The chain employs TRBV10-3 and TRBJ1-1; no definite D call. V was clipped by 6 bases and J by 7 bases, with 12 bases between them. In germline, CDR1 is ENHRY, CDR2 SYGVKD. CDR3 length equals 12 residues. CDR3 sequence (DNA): TGTGCCATCAGGAGGAGTGACCTTGAAGCTTTCTTT. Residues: CAIRRSDLEAFF.

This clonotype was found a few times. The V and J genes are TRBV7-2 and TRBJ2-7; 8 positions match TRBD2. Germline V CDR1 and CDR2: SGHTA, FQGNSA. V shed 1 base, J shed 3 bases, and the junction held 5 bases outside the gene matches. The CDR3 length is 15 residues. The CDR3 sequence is CASSLEAGAYYEQYF. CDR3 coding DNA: TGTGCCAGCAGCTTAGAAGCGGGAGCATACTACGAGCAGTACTTC.

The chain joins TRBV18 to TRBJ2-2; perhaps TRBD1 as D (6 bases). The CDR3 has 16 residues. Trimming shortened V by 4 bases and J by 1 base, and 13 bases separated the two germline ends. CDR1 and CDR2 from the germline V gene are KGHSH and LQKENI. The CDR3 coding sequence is TGTGCCAGCTCACAACGGACAGTAAAGAACACCGGGGAGCTGTTTTTT. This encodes CASSQRTVKNTGELFF.

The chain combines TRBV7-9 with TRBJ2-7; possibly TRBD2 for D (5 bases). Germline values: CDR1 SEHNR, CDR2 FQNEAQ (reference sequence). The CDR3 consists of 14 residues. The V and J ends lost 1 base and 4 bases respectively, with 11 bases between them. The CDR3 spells CASSLEASRYEQYF. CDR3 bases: TGTGCCAGCAGCTTAGAGGCTAGCAGGTACGAGCAGTACTTC.

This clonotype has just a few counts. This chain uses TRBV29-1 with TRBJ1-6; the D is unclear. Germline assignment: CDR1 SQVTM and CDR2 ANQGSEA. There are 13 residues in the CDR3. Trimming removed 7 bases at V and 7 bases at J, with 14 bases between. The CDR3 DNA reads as TGCAGCGCAAAAGTTAGGTCGAATTCACCCCTCCACTTT. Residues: CSAKVRSNSPLHF. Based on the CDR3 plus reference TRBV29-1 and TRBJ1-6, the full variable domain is SAVISQKPSRDICQRGTSLTIQCQVDSQVTMMFWYRQQPGQSLTLIATANQGSEATYESGFVIDKFPISRPNLTFSTLTVSNMSPEDSSIYLCSAKVRSNSPLHFGNGTRLTVT.

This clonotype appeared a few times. The CDR3 sequence: CASSQGRDGYTF. Written as DNA, the CDR3 is TGTGCCAGCTCCCAGGGACGGGACGGCTACACCTTC. This chain links TRBV12-3 or TRBV12-4 with TRBJ1-2, with a tentative D call TRBD1 (5 bases). This CDR3 contains 12 residues. The V end lost 8 bases, the J end lost 8 bases, and 15 bases lay between the germline ends.

CDR3 coding DNA: TGTGCCAGTAGTATTACCCTCACCTACAATGAGCAGTTCTTC. As protein: CASSITLTYNEQFF. V is TRBV19 and J is TRBJ2-1; D unresolved. There are 14 residues in the CDR3. CDR1 and CDR2 (germline): LNHDA, SQIVND (reference sequence). The V gene lost 3 bases and the J gene lost 2 bases, with 8 bases spanning the gap.

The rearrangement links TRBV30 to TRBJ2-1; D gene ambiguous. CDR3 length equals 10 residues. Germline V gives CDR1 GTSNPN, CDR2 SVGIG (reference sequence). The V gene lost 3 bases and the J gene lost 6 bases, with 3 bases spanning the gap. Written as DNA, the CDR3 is TGTGCCTGGAGCACCAATGAGCAGTTCTTC. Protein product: CAWSTNEQFF.

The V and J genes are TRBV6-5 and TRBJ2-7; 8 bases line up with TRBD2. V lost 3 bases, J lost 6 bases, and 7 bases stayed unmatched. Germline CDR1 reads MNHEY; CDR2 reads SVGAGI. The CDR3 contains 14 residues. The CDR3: CASSYAGLAGEQYF. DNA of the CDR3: TGTGCCAGCAGTTATGCCGGACTAGCTGGCGAGCAGTACTTC.

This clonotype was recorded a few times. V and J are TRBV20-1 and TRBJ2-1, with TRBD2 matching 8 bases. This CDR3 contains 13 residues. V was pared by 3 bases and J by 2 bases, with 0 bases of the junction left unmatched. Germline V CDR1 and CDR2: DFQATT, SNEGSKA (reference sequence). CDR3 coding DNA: TGCAGTGCTAGGCGGGAGGCCTACAATGAGCAGTTCTTC. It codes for CSARREAYNEQFF.

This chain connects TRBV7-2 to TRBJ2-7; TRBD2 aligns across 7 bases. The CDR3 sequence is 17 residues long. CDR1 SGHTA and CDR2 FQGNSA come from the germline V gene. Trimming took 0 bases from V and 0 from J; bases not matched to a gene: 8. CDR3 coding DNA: TGTGCCAGCAGCTTAGCGCATTTGCGGGAGTTCTCCTACGAGCAGTACTTC. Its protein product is CASSLAHLREFSYEQYF.

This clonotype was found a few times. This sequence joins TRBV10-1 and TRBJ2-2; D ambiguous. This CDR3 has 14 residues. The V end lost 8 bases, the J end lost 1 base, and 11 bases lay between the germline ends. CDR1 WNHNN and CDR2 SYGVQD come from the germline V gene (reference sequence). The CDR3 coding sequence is TGCGCCAGCGCAAGGGCAGGGAACACCGGGGAGCTGTTTTTT. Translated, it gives CASARAGNTGELFF.

CDR3 DNA: TGTGCCAGCAGCCATCCGGGACAGGGGTTCTACGAGCAGTACTTC. Its translation: CASSHPGQGFYEQYF. This chain joins TRBV7-9 and TRBJ2-7; 10 positions match TRBD1. The CDR3 extends over 15 amino acids. With V trimmed by 5 bases and J by 3 bases, 7 bases remained unmatched. Germline CDR1 SEHNR, CDR2 FQNEAQ (reference sequence).